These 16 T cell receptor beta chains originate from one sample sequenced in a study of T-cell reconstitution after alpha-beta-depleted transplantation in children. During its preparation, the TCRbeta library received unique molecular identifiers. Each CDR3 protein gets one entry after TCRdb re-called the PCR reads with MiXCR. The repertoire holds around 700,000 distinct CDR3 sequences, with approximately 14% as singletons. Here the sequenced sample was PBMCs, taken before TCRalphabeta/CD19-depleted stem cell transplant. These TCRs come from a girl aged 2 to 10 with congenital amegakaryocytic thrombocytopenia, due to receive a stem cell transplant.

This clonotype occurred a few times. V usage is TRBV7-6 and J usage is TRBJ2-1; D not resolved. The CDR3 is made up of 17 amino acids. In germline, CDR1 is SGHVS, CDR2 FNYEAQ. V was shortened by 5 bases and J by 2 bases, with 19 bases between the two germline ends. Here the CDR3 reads CASSRLELSVTYNEQFF. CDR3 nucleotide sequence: TGTGCCAGCAGCCGACTCGAATTGTCGGTAACCTACAATGAGCAGTTCTTC.

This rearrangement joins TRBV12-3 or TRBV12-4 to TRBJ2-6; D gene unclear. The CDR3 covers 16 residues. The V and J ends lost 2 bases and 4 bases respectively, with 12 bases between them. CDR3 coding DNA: TGTGCCAGCAGTTTAATTTTAGGGCAAGGGGCCAACGTCCTGACTTTC. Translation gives CASSLILGQGANVLTF.

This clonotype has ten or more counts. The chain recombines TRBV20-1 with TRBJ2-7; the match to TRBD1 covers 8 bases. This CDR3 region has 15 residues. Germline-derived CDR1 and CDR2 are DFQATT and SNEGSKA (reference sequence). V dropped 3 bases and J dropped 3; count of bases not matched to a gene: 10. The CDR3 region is CSARDRDRTLYEQYF. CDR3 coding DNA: TGCAGTGCTAGGGACCGGGACAGGACCCTCTACGAGCAGTACTTC.

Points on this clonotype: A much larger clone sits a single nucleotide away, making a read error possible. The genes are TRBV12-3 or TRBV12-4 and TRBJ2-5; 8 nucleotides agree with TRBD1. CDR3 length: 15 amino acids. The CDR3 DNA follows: TGTACCAGCAGTTTTAGCCAGGGGGCCCAAGAGACCCAGTACTTC. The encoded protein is CTSSFSQGAQETQYF.

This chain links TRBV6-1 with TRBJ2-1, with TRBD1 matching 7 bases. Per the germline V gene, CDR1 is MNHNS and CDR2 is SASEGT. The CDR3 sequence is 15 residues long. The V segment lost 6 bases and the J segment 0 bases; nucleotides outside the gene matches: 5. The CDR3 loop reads CASRKQGSSYNEQFF. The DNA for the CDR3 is TGTGCCAGCAGGAAACAGGGGAGCTCCTACAATGAGCAGTTCTTC.

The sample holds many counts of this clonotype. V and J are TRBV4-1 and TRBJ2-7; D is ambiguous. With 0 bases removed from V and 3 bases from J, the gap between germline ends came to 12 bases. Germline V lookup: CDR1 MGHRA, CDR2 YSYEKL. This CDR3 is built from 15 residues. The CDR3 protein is CASSQDTSTNYEQYF. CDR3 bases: TGCGCCAGCAGCCAAGATACCTCCACCAACTACGAGCAGTACTTC.

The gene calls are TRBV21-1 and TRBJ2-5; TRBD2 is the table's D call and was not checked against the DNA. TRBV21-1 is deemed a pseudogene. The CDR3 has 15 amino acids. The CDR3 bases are TGTGCCAGCAGAGCGGAGGACCGCAGTCGGGAGACCCAGTACTTC. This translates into CASRAEDRSRETQYF.

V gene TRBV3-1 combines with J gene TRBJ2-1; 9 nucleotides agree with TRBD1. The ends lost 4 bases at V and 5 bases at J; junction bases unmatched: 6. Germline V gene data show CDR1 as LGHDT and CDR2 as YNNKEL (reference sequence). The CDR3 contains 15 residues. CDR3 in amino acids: CASSLRQGGDNEQFF. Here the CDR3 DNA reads TGTGCCAGCAGCCTTAGACAGGGGGGGGACAATGAGCAGTTCTTC.

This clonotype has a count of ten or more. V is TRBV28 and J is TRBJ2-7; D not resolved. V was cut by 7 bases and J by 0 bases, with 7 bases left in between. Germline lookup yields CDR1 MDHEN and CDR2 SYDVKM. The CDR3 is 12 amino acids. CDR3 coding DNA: TGTGCCAGCATCGGTAGCTCCTACGAGCAGTACTTC. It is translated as CASIGSSYEQYF.

CDR3 loop: CASSQSLLASSSTDTQYF. The CDR3 bases are TGCGCCAGCAGCCAATCCCTCCTCGCCAGTTCTAGCACAGATACGCAGTATTTT. V and J are TRBV4-1 and TRBJ2-3; D remains ambiguous. The CDR3 covers 18 residues. V lost 2 bases and J lost 0, with 18 bases in between. CDR1 and CDR2 (germline): MGHRA, YSYEKL.

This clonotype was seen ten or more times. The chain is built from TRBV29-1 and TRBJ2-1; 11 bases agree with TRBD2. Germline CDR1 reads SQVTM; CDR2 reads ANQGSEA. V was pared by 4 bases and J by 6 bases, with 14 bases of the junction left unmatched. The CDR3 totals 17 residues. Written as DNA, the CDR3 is TGCAGCGTTGTCATAGCGGGAGGGTTCCCCCCGGGCAATGAGCAGTTCTTC. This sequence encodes CSVVIAGGFPPGNEQFF.

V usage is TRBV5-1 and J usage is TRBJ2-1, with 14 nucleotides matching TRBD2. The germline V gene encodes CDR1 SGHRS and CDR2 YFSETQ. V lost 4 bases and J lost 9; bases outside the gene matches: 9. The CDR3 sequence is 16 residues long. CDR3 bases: TGCGCCAGCAGCAACCGACTAGCGGGAGGGTCAGGTGAGCAGTTCTTC. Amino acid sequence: CASSNRLAGGSGEQFF.

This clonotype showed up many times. CDR3 sequence reads: CASSLTPVTDTQYF. For the CDR3, the DNA is TGTGCCAGCAGTTTGACCCCCGTCACAGATACGCAGTATTTT. The chain carries TRBV12-3 or TRBV12-4 and TRBJ2-3; no clear D gene. The CDR3 runs 14 residues. Trimming took 3 bases from V and 2 from J, leaving 9 bases between them.

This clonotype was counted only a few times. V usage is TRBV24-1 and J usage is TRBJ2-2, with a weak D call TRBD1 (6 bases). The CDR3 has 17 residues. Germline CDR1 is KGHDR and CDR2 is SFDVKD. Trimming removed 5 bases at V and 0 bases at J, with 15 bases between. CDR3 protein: CATSVTLGTPNTGELFF. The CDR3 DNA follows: TGTGCCACCAGTGTCACCCTCGGGACACCGAACACCGGGGAGCTGTTTTTT.

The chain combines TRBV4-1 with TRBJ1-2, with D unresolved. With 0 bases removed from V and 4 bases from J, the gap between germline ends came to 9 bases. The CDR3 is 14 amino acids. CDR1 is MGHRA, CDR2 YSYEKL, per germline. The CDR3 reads CASSQDLVSYGYTF. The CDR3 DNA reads TGCGCCAGCAGCCAAGATCTGGTATCCTATGGCTACACCTTC.

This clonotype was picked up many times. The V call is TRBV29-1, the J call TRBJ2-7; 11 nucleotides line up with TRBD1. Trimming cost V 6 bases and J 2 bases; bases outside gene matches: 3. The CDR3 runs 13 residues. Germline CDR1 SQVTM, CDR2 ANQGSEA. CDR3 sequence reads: CSVMDRGPYEQYF. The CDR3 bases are TGCAGCGTAATGGACAGGGGGCCCTACGAGCAGTACTTC.